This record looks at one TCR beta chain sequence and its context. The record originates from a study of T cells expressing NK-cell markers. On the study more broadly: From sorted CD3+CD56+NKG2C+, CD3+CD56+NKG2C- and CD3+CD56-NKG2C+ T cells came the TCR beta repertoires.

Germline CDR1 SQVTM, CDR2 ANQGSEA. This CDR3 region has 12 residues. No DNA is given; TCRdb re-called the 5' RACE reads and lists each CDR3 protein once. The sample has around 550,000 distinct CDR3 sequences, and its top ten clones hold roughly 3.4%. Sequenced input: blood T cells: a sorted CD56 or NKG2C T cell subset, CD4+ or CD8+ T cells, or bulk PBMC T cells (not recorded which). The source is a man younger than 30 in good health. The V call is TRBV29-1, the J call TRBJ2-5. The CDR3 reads CSVVHRGETQYF.